This TCR beta chain was captured in a study of OX40 agonist ivuxolimab in advanced cancers. V was clipped by 4 bases and J by 1 base, with 11 bases between them. This CDR3 has 15 amino acids. CDR1 is MNHEY and CDR2 is SVGAGI in the germline V gene. The method was immunoSEQ multiplex PCR; TCRdb's version includes in-frame clones alone and lacks a portion of them. The table has approximately 70,000 clones, approximately 90% seen once; the top ten hold roughly 1%. The chain recombines TRBV6-5 with TRBJ2-1; D may be TRBD2 (5 bases). Here the sequenced sample was CD4+ or CD8+ T cells sorted from blood, taken in a trial of the OX40 agonist ivuxolimab. This TCR derives from an adult with an advanced solid tumor such as melanoma, head and neck, liver or kidney cancer. CDR3 sequence reads: CASSWLEGSYNEQFF. CDR3 DNA sequence: TGTGCCAGCAGTTGGCTCGAGGGTTCCTACAATGAGCAGTTCTTC.